This T cell receptor (beta chain) emerged from a study of blood T cells in healthy people across ages. This clonotype was detected only a few times. V lost 1 base and J 2 bases, leaving 11 bases between the germline ends. Germline V gene lookup returns CDR1 SGHRS and CDR2 YFSETQ. The CDR3 is 15 residues long. Through a sample-barcoded 5' primer and a J-beta primer mix, a second PCR was run for roughly 6 to 11 cycles. All samples yielded 2.5 million or more CDR3-containing paired-end reads. In TCRdb, the 5' RACE reads were re-called with MiXCR into one record per CDR3 protein. Here the sample spans 1.8 million or so distinct CDR3 sequences, about 39% being singletons.

Specimen: blood. The receptor was derived from a human donor in good health. The chain combines TRBV5-1 with TRBJ2-3; D ambiguous. The CDR3 coding sequence is TGCGCCAGCAGCTTGAGCGACATAAACACAGATACGCAGTATTTT. It codes for CASSLSDINTDTQYF.